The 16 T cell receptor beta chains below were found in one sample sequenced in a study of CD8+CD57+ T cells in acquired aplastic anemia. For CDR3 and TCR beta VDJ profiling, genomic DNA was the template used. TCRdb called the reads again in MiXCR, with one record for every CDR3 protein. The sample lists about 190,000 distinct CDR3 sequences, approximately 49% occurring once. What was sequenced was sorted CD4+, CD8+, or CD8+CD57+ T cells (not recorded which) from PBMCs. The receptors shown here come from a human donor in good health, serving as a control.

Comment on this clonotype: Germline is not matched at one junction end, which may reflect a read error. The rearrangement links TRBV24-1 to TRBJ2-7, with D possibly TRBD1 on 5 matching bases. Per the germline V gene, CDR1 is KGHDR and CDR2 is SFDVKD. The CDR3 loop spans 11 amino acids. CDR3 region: CASRDSYEQYF. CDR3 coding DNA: TGTGCCTCCAGGGACTCCTACGAGCAGTACTTC.

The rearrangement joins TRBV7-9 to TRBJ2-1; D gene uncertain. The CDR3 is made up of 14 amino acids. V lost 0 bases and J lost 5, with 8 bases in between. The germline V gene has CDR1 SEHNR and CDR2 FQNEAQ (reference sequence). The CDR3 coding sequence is TGTGCCAGCAGCTTAGCCGGCAGGAACAATGAGCAGTTCTTC. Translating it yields CASSLAGRNNEQFF.

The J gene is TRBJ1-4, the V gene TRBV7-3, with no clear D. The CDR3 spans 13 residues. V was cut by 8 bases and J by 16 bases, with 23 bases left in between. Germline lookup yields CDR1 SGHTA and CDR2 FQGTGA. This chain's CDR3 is CASGRFMDGIQFF. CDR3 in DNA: TGTGCCAGCGGAAGATTTATGGACGGAATCCAGTTTTTT.

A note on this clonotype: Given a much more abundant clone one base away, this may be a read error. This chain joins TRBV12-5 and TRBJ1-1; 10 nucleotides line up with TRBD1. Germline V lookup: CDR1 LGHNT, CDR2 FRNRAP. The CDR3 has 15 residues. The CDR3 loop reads CAGSPPDRGRLEAFF. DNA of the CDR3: TGTGCCGGCAGTCCACCTGACAGGGGGCGTTTGGAAGCTTTCTTT. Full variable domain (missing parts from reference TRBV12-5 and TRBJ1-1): DARVTQTPRHKVTEMGQEVTMRCQPILGHNTVFWYRQTMMQGLELLAYFRNRAPLDDSGMPKDRFSAEMPDATLATLKIQPSEPRDSAVYFCAGSPPDRGRLEAFFGQGTRLTVV.

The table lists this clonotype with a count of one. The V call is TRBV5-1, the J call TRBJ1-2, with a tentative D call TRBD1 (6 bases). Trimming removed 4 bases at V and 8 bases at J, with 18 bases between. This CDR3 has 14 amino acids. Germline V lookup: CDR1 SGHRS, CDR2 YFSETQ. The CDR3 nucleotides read TGCGCCAGCAGCCACAGGGACGTTGGGGCGGGCTACACCTTC. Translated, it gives CASSHRDVGAGYTF.

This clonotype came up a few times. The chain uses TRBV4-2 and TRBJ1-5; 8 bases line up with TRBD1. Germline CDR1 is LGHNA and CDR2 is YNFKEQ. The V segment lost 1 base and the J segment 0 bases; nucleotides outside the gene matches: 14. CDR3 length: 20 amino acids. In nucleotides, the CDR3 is TGTGCCAGCAGCCAAGCATCCGACAGGGGATTGGGGTATAGCAATCAGCCCCAGCATTTT. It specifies CASSQASDRGLGYSNQPQHF.

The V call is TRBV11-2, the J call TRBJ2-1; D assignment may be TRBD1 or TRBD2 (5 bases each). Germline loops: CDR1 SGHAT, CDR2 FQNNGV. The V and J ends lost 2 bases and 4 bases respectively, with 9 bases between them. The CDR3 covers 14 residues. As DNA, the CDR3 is TGTGCCAGCAGCTTATTGAGGGGATACAATGAGCAGTTCTTC. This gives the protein CASSLLRGYNEQFF.

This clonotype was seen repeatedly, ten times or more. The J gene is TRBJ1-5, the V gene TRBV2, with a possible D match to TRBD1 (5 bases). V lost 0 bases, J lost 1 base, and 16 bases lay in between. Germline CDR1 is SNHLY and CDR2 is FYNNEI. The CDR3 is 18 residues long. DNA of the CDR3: TGTGCCAGCAGTGAAGCGTTATGGAGTCGACAGAGCAATCAGCCCCAGCATTTT. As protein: CASSEALWSRQSNQPQHF.

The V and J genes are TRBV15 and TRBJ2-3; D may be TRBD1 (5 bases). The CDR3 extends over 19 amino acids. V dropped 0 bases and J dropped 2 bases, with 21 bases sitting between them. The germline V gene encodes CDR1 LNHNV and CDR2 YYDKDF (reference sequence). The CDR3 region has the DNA TGTGCCACCAGCAGAGATCTTAGGACACCTTTGAAAAACACAGATACGCAGTATTTT. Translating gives CATSRDLRTPLKNTDTQYF.

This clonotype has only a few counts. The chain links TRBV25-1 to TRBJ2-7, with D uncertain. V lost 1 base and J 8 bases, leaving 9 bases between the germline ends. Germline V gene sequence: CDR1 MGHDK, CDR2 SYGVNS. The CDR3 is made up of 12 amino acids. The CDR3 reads CASSESDLQQYF. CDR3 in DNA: TGTGCCAGCAGTGAATCTGACCTACAGCAGTACTTC.

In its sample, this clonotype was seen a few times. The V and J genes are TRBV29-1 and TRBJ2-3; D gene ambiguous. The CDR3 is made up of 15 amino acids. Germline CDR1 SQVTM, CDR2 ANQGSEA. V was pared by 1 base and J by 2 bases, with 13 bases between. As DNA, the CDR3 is TGCAGCGTTGAAGCCCCACAGTCCCCCACAGATACGCAGTATTTT. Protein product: CSVEAPQSPTDTQYF.

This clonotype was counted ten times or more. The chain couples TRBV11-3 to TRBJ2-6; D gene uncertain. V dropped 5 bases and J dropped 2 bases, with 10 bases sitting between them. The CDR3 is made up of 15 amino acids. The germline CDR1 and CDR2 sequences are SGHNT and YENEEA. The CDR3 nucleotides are TGTGCCAGCAGCGCCGGGTTTACTGGGGCCAACGTCCTGACTTTC. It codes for CASSAGFTGANVLTF. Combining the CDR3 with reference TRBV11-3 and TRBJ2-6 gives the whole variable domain EAGVVQSPRYKIIEKKQPVAFWCNPISGHNTLYWYLQNLGQGPELLIRYENEEAVDDSQLPKDRFSAERLKGVDSTLKIQPAELGDSAVYLCASSAGFTGANVLTFGAGSRLTVL.

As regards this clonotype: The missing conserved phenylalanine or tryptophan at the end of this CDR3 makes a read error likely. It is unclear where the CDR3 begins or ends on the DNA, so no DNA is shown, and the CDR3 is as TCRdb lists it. The CDR3: CASSLEGTAIYPFL. The chain has TRBV11-1 and TRBJ2-1; the table's D call TRBD1 went unverified against the DNA. CDR1 and CDR2 (germline): SGHAT, FQDESV (reference sequence). The CDR3 length is 14 residues, termini included.

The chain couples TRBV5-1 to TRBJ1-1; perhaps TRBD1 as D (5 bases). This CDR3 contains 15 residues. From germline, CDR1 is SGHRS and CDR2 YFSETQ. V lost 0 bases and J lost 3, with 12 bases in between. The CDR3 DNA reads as TGCGCCAGCAGCTTGGGGGGGTTCAGGGACACTGAAGCTTTCTTT. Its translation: CASSLGGFRDTEAFF. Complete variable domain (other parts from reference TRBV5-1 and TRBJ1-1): KAGVTQTPRYLIKTRGQQVTLSCSPISGHRSVSWYQQTPGQGLQFLFEYFSETQRNKGNFPGRFSGRQFSNSRSEMNVSTLELGDSALYLCASSLGGFRDTEAFFGQGTRLTVV.

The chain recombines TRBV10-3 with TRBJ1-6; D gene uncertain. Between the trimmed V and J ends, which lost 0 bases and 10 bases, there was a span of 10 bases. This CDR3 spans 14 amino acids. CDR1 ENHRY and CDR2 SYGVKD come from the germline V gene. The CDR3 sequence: CAISESYSGSPLHF. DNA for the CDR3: TGTGCCATCAGTGAGTCTTACAGTGGGTCACCCCTCCACTTT.

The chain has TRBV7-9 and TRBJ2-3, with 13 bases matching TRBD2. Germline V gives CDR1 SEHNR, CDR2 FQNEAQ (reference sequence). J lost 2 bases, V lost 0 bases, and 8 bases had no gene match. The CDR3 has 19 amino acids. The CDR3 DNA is TGTGCCAGCAGCTTAGCGACTAGCGGGGGGCGTAACCACACAGATACGCAGTATTTT. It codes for CASSLATSGGRNHTDTQYF.